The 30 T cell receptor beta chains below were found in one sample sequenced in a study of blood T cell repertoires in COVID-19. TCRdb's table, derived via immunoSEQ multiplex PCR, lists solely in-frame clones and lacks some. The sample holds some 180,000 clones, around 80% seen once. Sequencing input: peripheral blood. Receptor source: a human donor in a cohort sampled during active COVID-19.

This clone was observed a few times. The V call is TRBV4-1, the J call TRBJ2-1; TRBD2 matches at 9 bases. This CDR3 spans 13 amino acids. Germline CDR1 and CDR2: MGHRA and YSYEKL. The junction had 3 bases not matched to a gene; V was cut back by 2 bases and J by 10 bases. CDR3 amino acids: CASSQPGLAEQFF. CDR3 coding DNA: TGCGCCAGCAGCCAACCAGGACTAGCGGAGCAGTTCTTC.

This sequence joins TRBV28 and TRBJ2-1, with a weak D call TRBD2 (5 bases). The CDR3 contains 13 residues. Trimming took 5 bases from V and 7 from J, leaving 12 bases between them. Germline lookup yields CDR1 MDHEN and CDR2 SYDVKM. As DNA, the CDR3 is TGTGCCAGCAGTCCCACGACTACAAATGAGCAGTTCTTC. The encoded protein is CASSPTTTNEQFF.

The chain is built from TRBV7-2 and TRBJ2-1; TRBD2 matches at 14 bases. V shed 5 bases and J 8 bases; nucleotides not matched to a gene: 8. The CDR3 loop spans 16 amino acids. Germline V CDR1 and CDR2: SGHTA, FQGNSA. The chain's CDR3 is CASSLGTSGGGHEQFF. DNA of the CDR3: TGTGCCAGCAGCCTCGGGACTAGCGGGGGCGGGCATGAGCAGTTCTTC.

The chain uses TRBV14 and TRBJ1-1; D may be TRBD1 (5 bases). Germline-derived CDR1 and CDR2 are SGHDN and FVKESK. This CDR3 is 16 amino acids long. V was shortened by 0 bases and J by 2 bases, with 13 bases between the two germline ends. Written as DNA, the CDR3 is TGTGCCAGCAGCCAAGATTTCGGCAGGGTCAACACTGAAGCTTTCTTT. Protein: CASSQDFGRVNTEAFF. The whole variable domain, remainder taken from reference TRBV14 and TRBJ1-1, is EAGVTQFPSHSVIEKGQTVTLRCDPISGHDNLYWYRRVMGKEIKFLLHFVKESKQDESGMPNNRFLAERTGGTYSTLKVQPAELEDSGVYFCASSQDFGRVNTEAFFGQGTRLTVV.

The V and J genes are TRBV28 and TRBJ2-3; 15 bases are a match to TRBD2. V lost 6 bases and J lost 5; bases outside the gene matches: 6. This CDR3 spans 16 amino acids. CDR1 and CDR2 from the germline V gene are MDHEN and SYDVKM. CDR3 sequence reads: CASSSRGLAGGDTQYF. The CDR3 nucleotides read TGTGCCAGCAGCAGCCGGGGACTAGCGGGAGGAGATACGCAGTATTTT.

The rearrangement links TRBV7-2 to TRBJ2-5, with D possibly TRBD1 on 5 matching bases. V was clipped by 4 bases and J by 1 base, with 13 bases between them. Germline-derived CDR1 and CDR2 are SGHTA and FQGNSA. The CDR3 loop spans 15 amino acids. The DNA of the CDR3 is TGTGCCAGCAGCTCCCCTCAGGGCCCCCAAGAGACCCAGTACTTC. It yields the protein CASSSPQGPQETQYF.

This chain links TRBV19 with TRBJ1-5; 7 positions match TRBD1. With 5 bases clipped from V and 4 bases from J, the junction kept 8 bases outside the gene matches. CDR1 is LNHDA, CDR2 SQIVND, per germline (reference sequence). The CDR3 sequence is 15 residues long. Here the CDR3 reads CASSPRQGQNQPQHF. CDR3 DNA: TGTGCCAGTAGTCCCCGACAGGGTCAAAATCAGCCCCAGCATTTT.

For the CDR3, the DNA is TGCAGCGCCAGGGATGAAAAACTGTTTTTT. As protein: CSARDEKLFF. V is TRBV29-1 and J is TRBJ1-4, with TRBD1 as a possible D gene (5 bases). The germline gives CDR1 SQVTM, CDR2 ANQGSEA. The CDR3 loop spans 10 amino acids. V lost 7 bases to trimming and J lost 6 bases, with 6 bases between them.

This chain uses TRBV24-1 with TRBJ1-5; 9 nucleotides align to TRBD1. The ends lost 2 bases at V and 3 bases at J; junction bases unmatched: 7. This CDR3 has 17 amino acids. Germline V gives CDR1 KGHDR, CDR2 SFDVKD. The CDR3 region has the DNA TGTGCCACCAGTGATTCGCACAGGGGGCATAACAATCAGCCCCAGCATTTT. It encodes CATSDSHRGHNNQPQHF.

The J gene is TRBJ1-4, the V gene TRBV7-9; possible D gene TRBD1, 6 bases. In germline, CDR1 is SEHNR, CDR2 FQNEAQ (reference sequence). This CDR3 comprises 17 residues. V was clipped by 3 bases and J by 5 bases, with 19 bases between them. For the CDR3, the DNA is TGTGCCAGCAGCTTTCGGGGGCGCGGGGGGCAGAATGAAAAACTGTTTTTT. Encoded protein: CASSFRGRGGQNEKLFF.

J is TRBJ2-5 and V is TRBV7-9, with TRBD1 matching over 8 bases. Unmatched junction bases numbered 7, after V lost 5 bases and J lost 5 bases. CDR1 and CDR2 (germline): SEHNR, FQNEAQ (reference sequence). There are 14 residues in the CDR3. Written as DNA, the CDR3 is TGTGCCAGCAGCCAAGGACAGGGTTTGGAGACCCAGTACTTC. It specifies CASSQGQGLETQYF.

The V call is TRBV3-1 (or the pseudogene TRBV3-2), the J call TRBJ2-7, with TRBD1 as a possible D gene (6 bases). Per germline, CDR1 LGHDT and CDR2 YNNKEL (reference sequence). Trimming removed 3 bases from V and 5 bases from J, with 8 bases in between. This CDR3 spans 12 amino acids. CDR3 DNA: TGTGCCAGCAGCCACCAGGGGCACGAGCAGTACTTC. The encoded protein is CASSHQGHEQYF.

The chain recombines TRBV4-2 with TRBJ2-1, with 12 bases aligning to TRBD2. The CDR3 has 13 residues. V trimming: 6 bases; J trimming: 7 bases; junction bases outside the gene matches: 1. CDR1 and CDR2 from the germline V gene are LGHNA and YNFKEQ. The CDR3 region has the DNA TGTGCCAGCAGAGGGACTAGCGGGAATGAGCAGTTCTTC. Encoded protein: CASRGTSGNEQFF.

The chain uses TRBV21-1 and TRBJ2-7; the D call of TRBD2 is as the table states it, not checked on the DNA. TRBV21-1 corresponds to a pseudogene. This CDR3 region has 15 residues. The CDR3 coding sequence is TGTGCCAGCAGAAGTACTAGCGGGAGGAAGTGCGAGCAGTACTTC. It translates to CASRSTSGRKCEQYF.

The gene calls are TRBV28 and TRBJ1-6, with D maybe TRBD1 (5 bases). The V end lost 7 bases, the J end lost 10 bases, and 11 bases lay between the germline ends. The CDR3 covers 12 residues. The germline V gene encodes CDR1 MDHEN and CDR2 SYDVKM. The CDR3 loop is CASTIQGSPLHF. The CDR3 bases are TGTGCCAGCACCATCCAGGGCTCACCCCTCCACTTT.

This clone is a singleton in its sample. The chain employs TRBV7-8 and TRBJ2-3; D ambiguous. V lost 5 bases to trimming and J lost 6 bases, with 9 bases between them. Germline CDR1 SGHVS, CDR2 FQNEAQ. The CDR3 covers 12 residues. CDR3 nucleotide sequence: TGTGCCAGCAGCCCAGGCCGCGATACGCAGTATTTT. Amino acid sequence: CASSPGRDTQYF.

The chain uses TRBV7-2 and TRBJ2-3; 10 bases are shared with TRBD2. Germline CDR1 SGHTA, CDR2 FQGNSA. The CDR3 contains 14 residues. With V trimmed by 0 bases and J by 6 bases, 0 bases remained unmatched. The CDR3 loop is CASSLAGLADTQYF. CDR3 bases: TGTGCCAGCAGCTTAGCGGGACTAGCGGATACGCAGTATTTT.

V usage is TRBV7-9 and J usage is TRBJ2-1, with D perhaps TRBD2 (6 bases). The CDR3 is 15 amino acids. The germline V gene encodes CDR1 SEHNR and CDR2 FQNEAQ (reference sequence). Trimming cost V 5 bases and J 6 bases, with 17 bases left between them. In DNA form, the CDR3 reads TGTGCCAGCAGCCCATTAGCGGTCCCCTCCAATGAGCAGTTCTTC. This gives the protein CASSPLAVPSNEQFF.

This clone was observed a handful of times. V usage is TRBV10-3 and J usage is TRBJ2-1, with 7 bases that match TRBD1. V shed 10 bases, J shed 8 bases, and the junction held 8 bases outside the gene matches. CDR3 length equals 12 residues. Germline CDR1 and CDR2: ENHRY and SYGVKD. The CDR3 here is CATQTGLHEQFF. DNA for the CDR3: TGTGCCACCCAGACAGGGTTGCATGAGCAGTTCTTC.

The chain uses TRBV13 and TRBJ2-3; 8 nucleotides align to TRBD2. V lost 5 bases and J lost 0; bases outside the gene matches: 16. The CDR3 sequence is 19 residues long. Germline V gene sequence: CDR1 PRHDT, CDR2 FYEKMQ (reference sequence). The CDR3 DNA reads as TGTGCCAGCAGCCCCCCCCATGCGGGAGGACTAACTAGCACAGATACGCAGTATTTT. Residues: CASSPPHAGGLTSTDTQYF.

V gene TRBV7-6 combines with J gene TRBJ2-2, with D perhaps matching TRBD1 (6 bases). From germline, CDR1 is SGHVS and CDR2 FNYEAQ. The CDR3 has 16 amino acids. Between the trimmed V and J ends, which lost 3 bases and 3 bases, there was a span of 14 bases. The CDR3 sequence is CASSLVGRGDTGELFF. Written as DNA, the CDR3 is TGTGCCAGCAGCTTGGTCGGCAGGGGCGACACCGGGGAGCTGTTTTTT.

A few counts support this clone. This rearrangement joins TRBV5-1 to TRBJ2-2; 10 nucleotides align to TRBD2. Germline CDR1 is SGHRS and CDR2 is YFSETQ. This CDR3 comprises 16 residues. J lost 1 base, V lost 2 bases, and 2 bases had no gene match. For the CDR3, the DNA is TGCGCCAGCAGCTTCACTAGCGGGAAGAACACCGGGGAGCTGTTTTTT. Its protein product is CASSFTSGKNTGELFF.

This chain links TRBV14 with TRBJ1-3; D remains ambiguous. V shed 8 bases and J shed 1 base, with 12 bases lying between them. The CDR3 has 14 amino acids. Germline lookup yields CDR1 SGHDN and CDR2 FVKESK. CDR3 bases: TGTGCCAGCTCGAGCACGGGGTCTGGAAACACCATATATTTT. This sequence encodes CASSSTGSGNTIYF.

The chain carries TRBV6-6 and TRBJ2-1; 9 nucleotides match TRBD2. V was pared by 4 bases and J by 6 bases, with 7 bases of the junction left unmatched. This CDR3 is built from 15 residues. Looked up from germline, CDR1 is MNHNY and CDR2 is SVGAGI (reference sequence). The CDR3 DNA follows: TGTGCCAGCAGTTTAACTAGCGGGTTGGGCAATGAGCAGTTCTTC. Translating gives CASSLTSGLGNEQFF.

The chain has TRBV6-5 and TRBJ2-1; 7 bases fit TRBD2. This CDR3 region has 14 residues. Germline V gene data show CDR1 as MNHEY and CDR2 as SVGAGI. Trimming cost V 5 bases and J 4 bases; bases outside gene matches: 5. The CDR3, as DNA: TGTGCCAGCAGTCAGCGGGAATCTTACAATGAGCAGTTCTTC. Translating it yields CASSQRESYNEQFF.

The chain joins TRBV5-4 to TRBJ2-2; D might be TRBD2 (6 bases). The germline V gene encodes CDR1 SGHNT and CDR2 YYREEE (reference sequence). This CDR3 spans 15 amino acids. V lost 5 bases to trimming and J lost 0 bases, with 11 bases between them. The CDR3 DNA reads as TGTGCCAGCAGGACCGGGACTGCGAACACCGGGGAGCTGTTTTTT. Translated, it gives CASRTGTANTGELFF.

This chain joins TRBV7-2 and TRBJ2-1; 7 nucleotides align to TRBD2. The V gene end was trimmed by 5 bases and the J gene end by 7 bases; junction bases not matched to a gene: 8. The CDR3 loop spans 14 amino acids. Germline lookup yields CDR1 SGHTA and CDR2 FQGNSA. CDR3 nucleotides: TGTGCCAGCAGCCTCAGCGGGGCGGGGAATGAGCAGTTCTTC. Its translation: CASSLSGAGNEQFF.

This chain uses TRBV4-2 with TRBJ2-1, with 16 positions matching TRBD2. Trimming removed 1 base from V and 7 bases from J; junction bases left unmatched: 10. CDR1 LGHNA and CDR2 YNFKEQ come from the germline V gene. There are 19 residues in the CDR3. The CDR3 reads CASSQVVGTSGRAENEQFF. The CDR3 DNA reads TGTGCCAGCAGCCAAGTGGTTGGGACTAGCGGGAGGGCTGAAAATGAGCAGTTCTTC.

The DNA of the CDR3 is TGTGCCAGCAGCTTAGAGCGGCCAGCCTCCGAGGGCGGAAAACTGTTTTTT. This codes for CASSLERPASEGGKLFF. The J gene is TRBJ1-4, the V gene TRBV7-9; D not resolved. This CDR3 is 17 amino acids long. Trimming removed 1 base from V and 10 bases from J, with 22 bases in between. Germline loops: CDR1 SEHNR, CDR2 FQNEAQ (reference sequence).

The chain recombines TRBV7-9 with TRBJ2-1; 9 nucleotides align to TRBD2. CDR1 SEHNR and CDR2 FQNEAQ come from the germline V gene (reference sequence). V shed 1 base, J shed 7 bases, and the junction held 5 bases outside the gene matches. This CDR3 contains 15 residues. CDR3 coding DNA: TGTGCCAGCAGCTTAGGGGCTAGCGGGACGAATGAGCAGTTCTTC. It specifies CASSLGASGTNEQFF.